This TCR beta chain was obtained from a study of T cell repertoires in cytomegalovirus infection. Study at large: Matching HLA type, along with CMV infection, was indicated by public TCR beta signatures.

This clonotype was recorded a few times. The CDR3 is 13 residues long. Germline V gives CDR1 DFQATT, CDR2 SNEGSKA (reference sequence). The V end was cut by 1 base, the J end by 0 bases, with 6 bases between. TCRdb recomputed calls from the reads with MiXCR, one row per CDR3 protein. This table holds about 160,000 distinct CDR3 sequences, 15% to 20% found once. This receptor was obtained from a human donor in good health (CMV status not recorded). Some clones in this sample may be carry-over from other donors' samples. Sequenced input: CD8+ T cells from PBMCs. The J gene is TRBJ1-2, the V gene TRBV20-1; D call uncertain. The CDR3, as DNA: TGCAGTGCTAGAGGCACAGCTAACTATGGCTACACCTTC. Amino acid sequence: CSARGTANYGYTF.